Listed here are 20 T cell receptor beta chains from one sample, sequenced in a study of blood T cells in healthy people across ages. Primers used in a second PCR of about 6 to 11 cycles were a sample-barcoded 5' primer and a J-beta primer mix. MiXCR, run by TCRdb on the 5' RACE reads, gives a single entry per CDR3 protein. The sample includes hundreds of thousands of distinct CDR3 sequences, around 27% seen only once; the top ten take about 30%. Input material: blood. These receptors were collected from a woman between 65 and 79 years old in good health.

The V call is TRBV2, the J call TRBJ1-4; a possible D gene is TRBD1 (5 bases). CDR1 is SNHLY and CDR2 is FYNNEI in the germline V gene. Between the trimmed V and J ends, which lost 5 bases and 8 bases, there was a span of 15 bases. The CDR3 sequence is 14 residues long. The CDR3 nucleotides are TGTGCCAGCAGTCCAGGGCGATTTTGGGAAAAACTGTTTTTT. Its protein product is CASSPGRFWEKLFF. The variable domain in full, completed from reference TRBV2 and TRBJ1-4, reads EPEVTQTPSHQVTQMGQEVILRCVPISNHLYFYWYRQILGQKVEFLVSFYNNEISEKSEIFDDQFSVERPDGSNFTLKIRSTKLEDSAMYFCASSPGRFWEKLFFGSGTQLSVL.

This rearrangement joins TRBV5-1 to TRBJ2-7, with D perhaps being TRBD1 or TRBD2 (5 bases each). Trimming stripped 1 base from V and 5 bases from J, with 13 bases between. The CDR3 is 14 amino acids. Germline lookup yields CDR1 SGHRS and CDR2 YFSETQ. The CDR3 region has the DNA TGCGCCAGCAGCTTGAATTCGGGACGCAACGAGCAGTACTTC. Protein product: CASSLNSGRNEQYF.

This clonotype has just a few counts. V usage is TRBV4-1 and J usage is TRBJ1-1; D may be TRBD1 (5 bases). This CDR3 is built from 16 residues. V dropped 8 bases and J dropped 5 bases, with 24 bases sitting between them. In germline, CDR1 is MGHRA, CDR2 YSYEKL. CDR3 DNA: TGCGCCAGCTTCTCCCGGGGAGGGGAAGGGGCGACTGAAGCTTTCTTT. Translating gives CASFSRGGEGATEAFF.

The V call is TRBV7-2, the J call TRBJ2-3; maybe TRBD2 (5 bases). V was cut by 1 base and J by 1 base, with 9 bases left in between. The germline gives CDR1 SGHTA, CDR2 FQGNSA. The CDR3 consists of 15 residues. Here the CDR3 reads CASSLVGSGTDTQYF. In DNA form, the CDR3 reads TGTGCCAGCAGCTTAGTCGGTAGCGGCACAGATACGCAGTATTTT.

This clonotype was seen more than once but under ten times. V gene TRBV4-3 combines with J gene TRBJ2-5; the D gene is possibly TRBD2 (6 bases). Germline CDR1 LGHNA, CDR2 YSLEER. V was cut by 1 base and J by 5 bases, with 8 bases left in between. CDR3 length: 13 residues. CDR3 amino acids: CASSQGGGETQYF. The CDR3, as DNA: TGCGCCAGCAGCCAAGGGGGAGGTGAGACCCAGTACTTC.

This chain connects TRBV11-2 to TRBJ1-4; D unclear. Germline V gives CDR1 SGHAT, CDR2 FQNNGV. The CDR3 covers 15 residues. Between the trimmed V and J ends, which lost 3 bases and 2 bases, there was a span of 10 bases. CDR3 region: CASSLVPGTNEKLFF. The CDR3 region has the DNA TGTGCCAGCAGCTTGGTGCCGGGGACTAATGAAAAACTGTTTTTT.

This clonotype was seen a few times. This chain uses TRBV7-3 with TRBJ2-3; the D is unclear. Germline-derived CDR1 and CDR2 are SGHTA and FQGTGA. The CDR3 runs 13 residues. V shed 1 base and J shed 3 bases, with 5 bases lying between them. The CDR3 coding sequence is TGTGCCAGCAGCTTAATCGCGACAGATACGCAGTATTTT. It translates to CASSLIATDTQYF.

This chain connects TRBV3-1 to TRBJ2-2, with TRBD2 matching 8 bases. The length of the CDR3 is 18 residues. Germline V gives CDR1 LGHDT, CDR2 YNNKEL (reference sequence). Germline trimming cut 3 bases from V and 0 bases from J; bases unmatched to any gene: 9. CDR3 in amino acids: CASSHTKLAVANTGELFF. The CDR3 bases are TGTGCCAGCAGCCACACTAAACTAGCGGTCGCGAACACCGGGGAGCTGTTTTTT.

V and J are TRBV29-1 and TRBJ2-5, with D possibly being TRBD1 (5 bases). Germline loops: CDR1 SQVTM, CDR2 ANQGSEA. CDR3 length: 13 residues. Trimming shortened V by 8 bases and J by 7 bases, and 20 bases separated the two germline ends. The CDR3 region has the DNA TGCAGCTGTGAGTGGGGCCTCCAGGGGACCCAGTACTTC. It yields the protein CSCEWGLQGTQYF.

This sequence joins TRBV7-3 and TRBJ2-3; D unresolved. V gave up 5 bases and J gave up 2 bases, with 8 bases separating them. The CDR3 is 13 amino acids. Germline CDR1 and CDR2: SGHTA and FQGTGA. DNA for the CDR3: TGTGCCAGCAGCCAGGATTACACAGATACGCAGTATTTT. Translated: CASSQDYTDTQYF.

Notes on this clonotype: An end of the junction does not agree with germline; a read error may underlie this. This chain connects TRBV28 to TRBJ2-5; possible D gene TRBD1, 5 bases. Germline lookup yields CDR1 MDHEN and CDR2 SYDVKM. The CDR3 totals 14 residues. The CDR3 protein is CASLETAARETRYF. CDR3 in DNA: TGTGCCAGCTTGGAGACAGCTGCCCGAGAGACCCGGTACTTC.

This clonotype was observed at least ten times. The J gene is TRBJ1-2, the V gene TRBV5-1, with D hard to call. The germline gives CDR1 SGHRS, CDR2 YFSETQ. V lost 0 bases and J 7 bases, leaving 10 bases between the germline ends. There are 13 residues in the CDR3. CDR3 coding DNA: TGCGCCAGCAGCTTGGACGATTCTGGTGGCTACACCTTC. Amino acid sequence: CASSLDDSGGYTF.

This clonotype was counted only a few times. This rearrangement joins TRBV28 to TRBJ2-1; D unclear. Germline V CDR1 and CDR2: MDHEN, SYDVKM. CDR3 length: 15 residues. V was trimmed by 6 bases and J by 0 bases, leaving 12 bases between them. In DNA form, the CDR3 reads TGTGCCAGCAGCCTTCCCACCGGCTCCTACAATGAGCAGTTCTTC. It translates to CASSLPTGSYNEQFF.

This clonotype turned up a few times. The genes are TRBV20-1 and TRBJ2-3; 12 bases map to TRBD2. CDR1 is DFQATT, CDR2 SNEGSKA, per germline (reference sequence). V dropped 4 bases and J dropped 0; count of bases not matched to a gene: 11. This CDR3 contains 18 residues. CDR3 in amino acids: CSAIKGLAGRESTDTQYF. The CDR3 DNA reads TGCAGTGCTATAAAGGGACTAGCGGGCCGAGAGAGCACAGATACGCAGTATTTT.

The V and J genes are TRBV7-2 and TRBJ2-5, with D tentatively TRBD2 (6 bases). Per the germline V gene, CDR1 is SGHTA and CDR2 is FQGNSA. CDR3 length: 16 amino acids. Deletions cut 2 bases from V and 2 bases from J, with 15 bases between. CDR3 sequence (DNA): TGTGCCAGCAGCTTAAAGGGACCGGGGAGGCAAGAGACCCAGTACTTC. Amino acids: CASSLKGPGRQETQYF.

The V call is TRBV28, the J call TRBJ2-7; 7 bases match TRBD1. Near its end, the DNA agrees better with TRBJ2-1, so the J call may be wrong. Germline V lookup: CDR1 MDHEN, CDR2 SYDVKM. This CDR3 contains 15 residues. This CDR3 reads CASRDRRQGRNEQFF. Written as DNA, the CDR3 is TGTGCCAGTAGAGACCGACGACAGGGACGGAATGAGCAGTTCTTC.

The table lists this clonotype with a count of one. CDR3 sequence reads: CSALLADMNTEAFF. The CDR3 DNA is TGCAGTGCCCTCTTAGCAGACATGAACACTGAAGCTTTCTTT. The chain couples TRBV20-1 to TRBJ1-1; D is unresolved. V lost 6 bases to trimming and J lost 0 bases, with 14 bases between them. CDR1 and CDR2 from the germline V gene are DFQATT and SNEGSKA (reference sequence). CDR3 length: 14 residues.

CDR3 bases: TGTGCCAGCGGACAGGGGGTCTCGTGGGACGGCTCCTACGAGCAGTACTTC. It yields the protein CASGQGVSWDGSYEQYF. The chain employs TRBV7-2 and TRBJ2-7; 10 bases align to TRBD1. Trimming removed 8 bases from V and 0 bases from J; junction bases left unmatched: 13. The V gene's germline CDR1 is SGHTA and CDR2 FQGNSA. The CDR3 sequence is 17 residues long.

This chain joins TRBV27 and TRBJ2-7, with TRBD1 identical over 10 bases. CDR1 MNHEY and CDR2 SMNVEV come from the germline V gene (reference sequence). V shed 2 bases and J 2 bases; nucleotides not matched to a gene: 6. The CDR3 sequence is 16 residues long. The CDR3 loop is CASSLTGQGRTYEQYF. Here the CDR3 DNA reads TGTGCCAGCAGTTTAACGGGACAGGGGCGGACCTACGAGCAGTACTTC.

This chain links TRBV4-1 with TRBJ2-7, with 9 bases lining up with TRBD2. Germline lookup yields CDR1 MGHRA and CDR2 YSYEKL. V trimming: 0 bases; J trimming: 4 bases; junction bases outside the gene matches: 13. The CDR3 is 18 residues long. CDR3 coding DNA: TGCGCCAGCAGCCAAGAATTCCCTGGCGGGAGGGCCCTATACGAGCAGTACTTC. This gives the protein CASSQEFPGGRALYEQYF.